This entry concerns a single T cell receptor beta chain. The target antigen is unknown. This sample stems from a study of cytomegalovirus exposure and HLA in healthy donors. About the research overall: Researchers previously reported finding 100 million or so unique TCR beta sequences from roughly 200 million T cells. Points from the study as a whole: As confirmed in vitro, a few CMV-associated chains were specific for CMV antigens. Looking again later, the authors saw that most CMV-associated TCR beta chains seemed HLA-restricted. In an earlier analysis, in some 500 donors, most V segments appeared productive either ~87% or ~30% of the time.

With 60 Vbeta and 13 Jbeta primers, the PCR was carried out. Using immunoSEQ multiplex PCR, the repertoire was profiled, and TCRdb retains in-frame clones only, with some absent. In all, the sample yields roughly 200,000 clones. Sample: PBMCs. The origin of this receptor is a girl aged 2 to 9 in good health and CMV-seropositive.

The DNA of the CDR3 is TGTGCCAGCAGCTTCACGGGACAGAGCATAGCCGAGAACACCGGGGAGCTGTTTTTT. Its protein product is CASSFTGQSIAENTGELFF. The chain employs TRBV5-8 and TRBJ2-2; 7 nucleotides match TRBD1. The CDR3 length is 19 residues. CDR1 is SGHTS and CDR2 is YDEGEE in the germline V gene. The V segment lost 2 bases and the J segment 1 base; nucleotides outside the gene matches: 14.